The source of this TCR beta chain is a study of blood T cell repertoires in COVID-19. Across the study: Specimens from acute and convalescent COVID-19 originated in the United States, Italy and Spain. In each case, the material was cDNA or gDNA derived from T cells, B-cell-depleted T cells, or PBMCs.

Original processing notes: From reference gene primer amplification, estimates of nucleated cell counts were derived. Using immunoSEQ multiplex PCR, the repertoire was profiled, and TCRdb retains in-frame clones only, with some absent. V, J and clone size are those of that table, while D and trimming were read from the DNA. The sample shows about 320,000 clones, around 88% of them seen only once. The CDR3 has 14 residues. Trimming removed 5 bases from V and 4 bases from J, with 15 bases in between. Germline CDR1 and CDR2: GTSNPN and SVGIG (reference sequence). The source of this sequence is a woman aged 50 to 60 with acute or convalescent COVID-19. Sequenced input: peripheral blood. The V and J genes are TRBV30 and TRBJ1-5; D not resolved. The CDR3 DNA follows: TGTGCCTGGGGCTATCAACCTGCGAATCAGCCCCAGCATTTT. It is translated as CAWGYQPANQPQHF.